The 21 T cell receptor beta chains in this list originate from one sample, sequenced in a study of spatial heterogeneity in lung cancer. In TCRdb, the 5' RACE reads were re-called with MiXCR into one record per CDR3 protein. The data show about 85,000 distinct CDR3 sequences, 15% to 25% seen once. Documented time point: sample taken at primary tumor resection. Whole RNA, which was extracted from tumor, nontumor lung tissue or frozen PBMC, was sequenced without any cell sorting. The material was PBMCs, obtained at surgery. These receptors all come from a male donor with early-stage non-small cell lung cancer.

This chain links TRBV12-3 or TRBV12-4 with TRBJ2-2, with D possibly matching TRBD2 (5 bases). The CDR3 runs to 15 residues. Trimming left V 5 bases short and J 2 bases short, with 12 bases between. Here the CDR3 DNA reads TGTGCCAGCAGTCTCCGGGAACCCAACACCGGGGAGCTGTTTTTT. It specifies CASSLREPNTGELFF.

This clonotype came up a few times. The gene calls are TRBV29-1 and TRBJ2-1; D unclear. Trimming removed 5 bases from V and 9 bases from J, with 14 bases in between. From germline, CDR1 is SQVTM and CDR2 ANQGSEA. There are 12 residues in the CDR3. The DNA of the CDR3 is TGCAGCGTTAGGACCTCCGTGGGTGAGCAGTTCTTC. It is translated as CSVRTSVGEQFF.

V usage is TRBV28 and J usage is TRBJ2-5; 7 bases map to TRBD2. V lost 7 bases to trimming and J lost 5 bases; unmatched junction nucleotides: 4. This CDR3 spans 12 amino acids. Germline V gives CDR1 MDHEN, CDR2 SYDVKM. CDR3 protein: CASTGAGETQYF. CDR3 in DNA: TGTGCCAGCACGGGAGCGGGGGAGACCCAGTACTTC.

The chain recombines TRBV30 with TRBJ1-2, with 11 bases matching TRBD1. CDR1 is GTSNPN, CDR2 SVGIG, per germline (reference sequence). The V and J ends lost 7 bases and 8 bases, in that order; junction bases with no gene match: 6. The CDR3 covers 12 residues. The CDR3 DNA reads TGTGCCTACCGGGACAGGGGGGCCGGCTACACCTTC. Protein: CAYRDRGAGYTF. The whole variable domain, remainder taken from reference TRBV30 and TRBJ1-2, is SQTIHQWPATLVQPVGSPLSLECTVEGTSNPNLYWYRQAAGRGLQLLFYSVGIGQISSEVPQNLSASRPQDRQFILSSKKLLLSDSGFYLCAYRDRGAGYTFGSGTRLTVV.

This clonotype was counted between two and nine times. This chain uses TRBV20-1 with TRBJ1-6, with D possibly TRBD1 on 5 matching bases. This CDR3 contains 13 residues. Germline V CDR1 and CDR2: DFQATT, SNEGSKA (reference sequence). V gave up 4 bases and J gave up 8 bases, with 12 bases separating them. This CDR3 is CSAKSRADSPLHF. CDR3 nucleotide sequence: TGCAGTGCTAAGAGCAGGGCAGATTCACCCCTCCACTTT.

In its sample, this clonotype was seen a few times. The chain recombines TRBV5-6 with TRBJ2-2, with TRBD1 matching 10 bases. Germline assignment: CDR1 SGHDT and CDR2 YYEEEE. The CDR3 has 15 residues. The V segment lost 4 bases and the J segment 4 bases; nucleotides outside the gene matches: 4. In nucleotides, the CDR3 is TGTGCCAGCAGCCCTGACAGGGGGCTCACCGGGGAGCTGTTTTTT. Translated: CASSPDRGLTGELFF.

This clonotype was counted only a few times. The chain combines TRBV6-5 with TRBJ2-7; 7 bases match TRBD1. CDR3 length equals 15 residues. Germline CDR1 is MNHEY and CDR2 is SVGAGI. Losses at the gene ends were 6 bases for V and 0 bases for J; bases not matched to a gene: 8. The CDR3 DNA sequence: TGTGCCAGCAGGGAGGACAGGAGGAGCTCCTACGAGCAGTACTTC. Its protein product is CASREDRRSSYEQYF.

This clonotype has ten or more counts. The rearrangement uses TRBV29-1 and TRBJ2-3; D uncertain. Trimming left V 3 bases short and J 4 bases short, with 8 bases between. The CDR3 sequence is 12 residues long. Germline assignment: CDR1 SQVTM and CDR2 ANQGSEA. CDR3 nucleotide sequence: TGCAGCGTTGATCAAATGGCAGATACGCAGTATTTT. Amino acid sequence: CSVDQMADTQYF.

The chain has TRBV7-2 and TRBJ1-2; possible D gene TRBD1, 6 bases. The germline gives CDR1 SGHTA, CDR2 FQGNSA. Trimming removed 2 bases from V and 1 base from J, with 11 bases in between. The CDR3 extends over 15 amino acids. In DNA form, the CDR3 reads TGTGCCAGCAGCTTAAGAGCGGACAGTAACTATGGCTACACCTTC. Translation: CASSLRADSNYGYTF.

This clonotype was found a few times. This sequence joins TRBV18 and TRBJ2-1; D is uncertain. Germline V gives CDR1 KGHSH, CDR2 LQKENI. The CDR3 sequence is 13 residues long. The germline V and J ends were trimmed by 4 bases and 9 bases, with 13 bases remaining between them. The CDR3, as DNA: TGTGCCAGCTCACTTTCGTCGGCCGGTGAGCAGTTCTTC. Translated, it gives CASSLSSAGEQFF.

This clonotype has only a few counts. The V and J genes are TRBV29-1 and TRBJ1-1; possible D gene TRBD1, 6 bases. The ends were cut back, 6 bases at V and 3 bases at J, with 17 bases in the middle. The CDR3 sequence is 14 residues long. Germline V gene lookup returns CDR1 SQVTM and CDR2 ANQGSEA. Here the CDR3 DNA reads TGCAGCGTCGCTGTGGTGGCAGGGGACACTGAAGCTTTCTTT. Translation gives CSVAVVAGDTEAFF.

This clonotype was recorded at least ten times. This CDR3 reads CSVGQGAGSEAFF. The DNA of the CDR3 is TGCAGCGTTGGACAGGGGGCAGGCTCTGAAGCTTTCTTT. The rearrangement uses TRBV29-1 and TRBJ1-1; TRBD1 matches 10 bases. The CDR3 extends over 13 amino acids. Trimming cost V 4 bases and J 6 bases; bases outside gene matches: 5. The germline CDR1 and CDR2 sequences are SQVTM and ANQGSEA.

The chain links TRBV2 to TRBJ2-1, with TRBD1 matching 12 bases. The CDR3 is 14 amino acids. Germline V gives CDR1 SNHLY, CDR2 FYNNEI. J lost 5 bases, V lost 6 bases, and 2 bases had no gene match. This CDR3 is CASRGTGGNNEQFF. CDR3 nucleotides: TGTGCCAGCAGAGGGACAGGGGGCAACAATGAGCAGTTCTTC.

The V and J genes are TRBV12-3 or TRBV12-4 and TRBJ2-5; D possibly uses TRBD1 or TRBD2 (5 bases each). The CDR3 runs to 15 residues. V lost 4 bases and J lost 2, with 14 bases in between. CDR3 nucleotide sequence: TGTGCCAGCAGTTCAACCGGGACGGTGCAAGAGACCCAGTACTTC. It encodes CASSSTGTVQETQYF.

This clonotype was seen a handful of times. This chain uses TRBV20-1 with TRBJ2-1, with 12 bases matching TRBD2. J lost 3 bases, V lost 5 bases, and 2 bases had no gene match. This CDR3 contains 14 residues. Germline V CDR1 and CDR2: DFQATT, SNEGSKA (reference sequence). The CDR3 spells CSASGLAGYNEQFF. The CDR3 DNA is TGCAGTGCTTCGGGACTAGCGGGCTACAATGAGCAGTTCTTC.

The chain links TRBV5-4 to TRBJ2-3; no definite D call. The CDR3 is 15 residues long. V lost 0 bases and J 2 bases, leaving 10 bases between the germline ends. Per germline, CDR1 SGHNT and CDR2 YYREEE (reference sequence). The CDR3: CASSLGLHYTDTQYF. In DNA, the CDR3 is TGTGCCAGCAGCTTGGGACTCCATTACACAGATACGCAGTATTTT.

CDR3 coding DNA: TGCGCCAGAAACAGCTCCTACAATGAGCAGTTCTTC. Encoded protein: CARNSSYNEQFF. The genes are TRBV10-1 and TRBJ2-1; D remains unclear. V lost 9 bases to trimming and J lost 0 bases, with 6 bases between them. The CDR3 has 12 residues. Germline V gene data show CDR1 as WNHNN and CDR2 as SYGVQD (reference sequence).

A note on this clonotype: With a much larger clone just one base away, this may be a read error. This CDR3 is CARSPRTTSETQYF. CDR3 nucleotide sequence: TGTGCCAGAAGTCCGCGGACTACCTCAGAGACCCAGTACTTC. V is TRBV12-3 or TRBV12-4 and J is TRBJ2-5; D might be TRBD2 (6 bases). V lost 9 bases to trimming and J lost 4 bases, with 18 bases between them. The CDR3 spans 14 residues.

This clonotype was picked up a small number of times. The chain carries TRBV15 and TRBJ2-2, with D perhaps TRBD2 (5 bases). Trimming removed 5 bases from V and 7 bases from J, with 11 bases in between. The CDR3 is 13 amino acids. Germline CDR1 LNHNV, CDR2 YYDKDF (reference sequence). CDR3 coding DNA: TGTGCCACCAGCTCCCGCGGAGGCGGGGAGCTGTTTTTT. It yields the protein CATSSRGGGELFF.

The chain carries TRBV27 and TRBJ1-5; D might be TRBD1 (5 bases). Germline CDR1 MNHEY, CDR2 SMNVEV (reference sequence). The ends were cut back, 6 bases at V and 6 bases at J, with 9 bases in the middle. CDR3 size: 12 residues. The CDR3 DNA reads TGTGCCAGCAGGGGGGTGGGTCAGCCCCAGCATTTT. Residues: CASRGVGQPQHF.

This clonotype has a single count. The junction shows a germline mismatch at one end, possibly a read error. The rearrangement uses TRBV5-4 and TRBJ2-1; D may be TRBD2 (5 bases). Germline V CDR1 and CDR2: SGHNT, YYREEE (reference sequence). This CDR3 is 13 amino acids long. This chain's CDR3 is CASRSSSLTGWSF. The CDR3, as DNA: TGTGCCAGCAGGTCCTCTAGCCTGACGGGTTGGAGCTTC. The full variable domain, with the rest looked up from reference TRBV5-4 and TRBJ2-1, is ETGVTQSPTHLIKTRGQQVTLRCSSQSGHNTVSWYQQALGQGPQFIFQYYREEENGRGNFPPRFSGLQFPNYSSELNVNALELDDSALYLCASRSSSLTGWSFGPGTRLTVL.